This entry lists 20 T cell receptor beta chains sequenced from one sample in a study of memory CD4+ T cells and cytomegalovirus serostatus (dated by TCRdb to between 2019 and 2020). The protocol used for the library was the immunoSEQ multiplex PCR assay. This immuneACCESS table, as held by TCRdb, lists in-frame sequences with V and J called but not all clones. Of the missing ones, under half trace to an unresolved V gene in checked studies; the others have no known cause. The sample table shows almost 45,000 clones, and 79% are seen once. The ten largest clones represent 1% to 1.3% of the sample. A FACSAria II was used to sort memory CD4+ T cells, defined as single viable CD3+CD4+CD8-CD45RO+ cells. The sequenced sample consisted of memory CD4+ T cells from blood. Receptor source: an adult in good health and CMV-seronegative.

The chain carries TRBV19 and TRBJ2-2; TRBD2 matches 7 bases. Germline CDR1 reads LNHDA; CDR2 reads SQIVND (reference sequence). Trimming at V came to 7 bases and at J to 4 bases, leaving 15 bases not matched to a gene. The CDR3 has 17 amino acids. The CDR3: CASKAGYRSGATGELFF. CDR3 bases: TGTGCCAGTAAAGCGGGGTACAGGTCCGGAGCCACCGGGGAGCTGTTTTTT.

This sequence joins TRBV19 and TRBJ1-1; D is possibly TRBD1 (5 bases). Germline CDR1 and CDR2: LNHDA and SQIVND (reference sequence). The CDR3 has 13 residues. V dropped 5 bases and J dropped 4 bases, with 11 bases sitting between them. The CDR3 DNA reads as TGTGCCAGTAGTCGCGGGGGAGGCACTGAAGCTTTCTTT. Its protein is CASSRGGGTEAFF. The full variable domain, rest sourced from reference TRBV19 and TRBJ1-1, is DGGITQSPKYLFRKEGQNVTLSCEQNLNHDAMYWYRQDPGQGLRLIYYSQIVNDFQKGDIAEGYSVSREKKESFPLTVTSAQKNPTAFYLCASSRGGGTEAFFGQGTRLTVV.

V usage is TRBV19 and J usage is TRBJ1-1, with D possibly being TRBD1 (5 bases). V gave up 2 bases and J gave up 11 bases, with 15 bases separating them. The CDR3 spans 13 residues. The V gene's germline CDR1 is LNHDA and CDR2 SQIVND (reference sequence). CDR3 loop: CASSIRGAIYAFF. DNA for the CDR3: TGTGCCAGTAGTATACGGGGCGCAATATACGCTTTCTTT. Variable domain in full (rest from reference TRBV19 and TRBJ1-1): DGGITQSPKYLFRKEGQNVTLSCEQNLNHDAMYWYRQDPGQGLRLIYYSQIVNDFQKGDIAEGYSVSREKKESFPLTVTSAQKNPTAFYLCASSIRGAIYAFFGQGTRLTVV.

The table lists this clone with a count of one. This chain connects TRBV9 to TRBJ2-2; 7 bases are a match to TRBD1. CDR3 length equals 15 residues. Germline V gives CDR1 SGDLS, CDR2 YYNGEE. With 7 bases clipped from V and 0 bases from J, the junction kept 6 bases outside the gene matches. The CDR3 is CASATGDTNTGELFF. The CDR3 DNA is TGTGCCAGCGCTACAGGGGACACGAACACCGGGGAGCTGTTTTTT.

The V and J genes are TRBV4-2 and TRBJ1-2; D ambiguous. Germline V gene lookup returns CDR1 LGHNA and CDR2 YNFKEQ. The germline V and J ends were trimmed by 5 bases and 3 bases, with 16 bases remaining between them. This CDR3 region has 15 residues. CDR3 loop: CASSLEGRLDYGYTF. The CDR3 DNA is TGTGCCAGCAGCTTGGAGGGCAGATTGGACTATGGCTACACCTTC.

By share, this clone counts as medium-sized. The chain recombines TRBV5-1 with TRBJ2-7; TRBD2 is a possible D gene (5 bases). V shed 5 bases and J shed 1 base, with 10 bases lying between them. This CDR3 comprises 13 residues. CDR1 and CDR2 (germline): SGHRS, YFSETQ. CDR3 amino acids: CASSVSGSYEQYF. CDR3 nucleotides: TGCGCCAGCAGTGTCAGCGGTTCCTACGAGCAGTACTTC.

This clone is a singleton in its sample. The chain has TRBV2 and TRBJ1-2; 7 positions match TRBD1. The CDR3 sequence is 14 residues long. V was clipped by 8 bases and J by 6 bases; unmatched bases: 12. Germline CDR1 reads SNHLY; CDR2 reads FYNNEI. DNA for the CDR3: TGTGCCAGCGTATCCGAGACAGGGTTTCATGGCTACACCTTC. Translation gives CASVSETGFHGYTF. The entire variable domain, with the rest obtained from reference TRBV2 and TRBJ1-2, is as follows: EPEVTQTPSHQVTQMGQEVILRCVPISNHLYFYWYRQILGQKVEFLVSFYNNEISEKSEIFDDQFSVERPDGSNFTLKIRSTKLEDSAMYFCASVSETGFHGYTFGSGTRLTVV.

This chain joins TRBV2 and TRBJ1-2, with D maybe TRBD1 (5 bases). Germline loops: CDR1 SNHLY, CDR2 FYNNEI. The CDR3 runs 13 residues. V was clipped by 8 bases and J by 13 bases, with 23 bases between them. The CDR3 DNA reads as TGTGCCAGCTGCCAGGGCGGGAGTCCCGAGGGCACCTTC. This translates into CASCQGGSPEGTF.

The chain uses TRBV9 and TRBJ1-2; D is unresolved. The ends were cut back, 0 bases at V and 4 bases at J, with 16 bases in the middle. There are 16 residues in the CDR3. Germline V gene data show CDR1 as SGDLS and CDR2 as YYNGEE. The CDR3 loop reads CASSVGAAVRSYGYTF. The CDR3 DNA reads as TGTGCCAGCAGCGTAGGGGCGGCAGTCCGATCCTATGGCTACACCTTC.

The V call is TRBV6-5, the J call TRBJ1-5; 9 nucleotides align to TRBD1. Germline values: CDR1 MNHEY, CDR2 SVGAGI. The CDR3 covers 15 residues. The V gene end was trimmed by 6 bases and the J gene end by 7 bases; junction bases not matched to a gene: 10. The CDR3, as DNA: TGTGCCAGCAGCCTAGGGGGGACAGGGCAACAGCCCCAGCATTTT. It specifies CASSLGGTGQQPQHF.

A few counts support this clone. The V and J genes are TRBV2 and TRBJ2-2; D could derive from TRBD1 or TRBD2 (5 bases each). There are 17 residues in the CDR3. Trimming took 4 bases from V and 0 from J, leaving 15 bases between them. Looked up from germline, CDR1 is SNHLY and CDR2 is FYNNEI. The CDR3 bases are TGTGCCAGCAGTGGATTCACAGGTAGCGCGAACACCGGGGAGCTGTTTTTT. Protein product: CASSGFTGSANTGELFF.

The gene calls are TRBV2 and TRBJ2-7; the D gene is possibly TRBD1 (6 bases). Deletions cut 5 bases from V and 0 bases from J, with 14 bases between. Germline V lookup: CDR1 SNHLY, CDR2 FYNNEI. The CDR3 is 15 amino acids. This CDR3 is CASSITSGDSYEQYF. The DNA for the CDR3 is TGTGCCAGCAGTATAACTTCAGGGGACTCCTACGAGCAGTACTTC.

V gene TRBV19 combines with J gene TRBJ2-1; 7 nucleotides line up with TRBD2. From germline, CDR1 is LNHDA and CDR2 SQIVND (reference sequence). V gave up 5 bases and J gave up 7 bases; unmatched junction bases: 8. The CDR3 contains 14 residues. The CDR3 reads CASSRDYHLNEQFF. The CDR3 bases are TGTGCCAGTAGTCGGGACTATCATTTAAATGAGCAGTTCTTC.

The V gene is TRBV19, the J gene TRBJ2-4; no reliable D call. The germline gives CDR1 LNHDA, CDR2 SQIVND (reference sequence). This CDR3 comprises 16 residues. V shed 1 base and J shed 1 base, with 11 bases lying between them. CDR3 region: CASSIGDSGAKNIQYF. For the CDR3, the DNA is TGTGCCAGTAGTATAGGAGACTCTGGGGCCAAAAACATTCAGTACTTC.

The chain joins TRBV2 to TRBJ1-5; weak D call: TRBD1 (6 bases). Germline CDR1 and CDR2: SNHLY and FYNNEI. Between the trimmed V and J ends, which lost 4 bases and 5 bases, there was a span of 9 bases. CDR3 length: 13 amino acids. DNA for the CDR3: TGTGCCAGCAGTGTCAACAGGGATCAGCCCCAGCATTTT. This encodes CASSVNRDQPQHF.

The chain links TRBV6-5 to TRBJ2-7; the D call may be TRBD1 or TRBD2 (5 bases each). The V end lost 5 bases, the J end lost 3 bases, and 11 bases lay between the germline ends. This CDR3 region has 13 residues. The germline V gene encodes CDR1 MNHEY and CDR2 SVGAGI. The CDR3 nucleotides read TGTGCCAGCAGTCGGGACGGATTCTACGAGCAGTACTTC. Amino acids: CASSRDGFYEQYF.

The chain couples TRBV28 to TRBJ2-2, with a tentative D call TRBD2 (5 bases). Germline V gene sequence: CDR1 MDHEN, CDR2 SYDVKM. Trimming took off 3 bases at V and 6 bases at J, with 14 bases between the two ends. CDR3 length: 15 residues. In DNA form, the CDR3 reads TGTGCCAGCAGTTTTACCGGGGTCCGGGCCGGGGAGCTGTTTTTT. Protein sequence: CASSFTGVRAGELFF.

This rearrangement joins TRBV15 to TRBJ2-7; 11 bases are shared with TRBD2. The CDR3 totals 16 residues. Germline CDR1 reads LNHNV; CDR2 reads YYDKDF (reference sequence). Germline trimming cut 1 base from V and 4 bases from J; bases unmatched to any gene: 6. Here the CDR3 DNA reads TGTGCCACCAGCAGAGTGACTAGCGGGACCCCTTACGAGCAGTACTTC. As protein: CATSRVTSGTPYEQYF.

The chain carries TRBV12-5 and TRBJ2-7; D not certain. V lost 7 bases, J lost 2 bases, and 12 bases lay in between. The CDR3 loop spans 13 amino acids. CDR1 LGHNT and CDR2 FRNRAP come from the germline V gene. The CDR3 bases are TGTGCTAGTGCCCTCGACCGAGCCTACGAGCAGTACTTC. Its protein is CASALDRAYEQYF.

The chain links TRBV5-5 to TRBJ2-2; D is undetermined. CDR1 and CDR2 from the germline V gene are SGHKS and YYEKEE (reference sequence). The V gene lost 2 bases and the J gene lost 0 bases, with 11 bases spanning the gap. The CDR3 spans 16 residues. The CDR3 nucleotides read TGTGCCAGCAGCTTAGGGCCCTCTCCGAACACCGGGGAGCTGTTTTTT. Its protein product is CASSLGPSPNTGELFF.